These T cell receptor beta chains were read from a single sample in a study of CXCR3-negative and CXCR3-positive naive CD8 T cells. Following a re-call of the 5' RACE reads, TCRdb has one entry per CDR3 protein and lacks DNA. The specimen's table records approximately 120,000 distinct CDR3 sequences. Sequencing was done on a sample of naive CXCR3+ CD8+ T cells from blood. Receptors were obtained from a human donor in good health. Some clones in this sample may be carry-over from other donors' samples. Both conserved end residues are part of each CDR3.

v_call: TRBV29-1; j_call: TRBJ2-3; cdr3_aa: CSVAGTSDTDTQYF
v_call: TRBV5-1; j_call: TRBJ2-7; cdr3_aa: CASSFQGGTYEQYF
v_call: TRBV29-1; j_call: TRBJ2-1; cdr3_aa: CSVVAPAGEQFF
v_call: TRBV9; j_call: TRBJ2-7; cdr3_aa: CASSVGDSPWGEQYF
v_call: TRBV4-3; j_call: TRBJ2-1; cdr3_aa: CASSQDITSGRIHEQFF
v_call: TRBV28; j_call: TRBJ2-1; cdr3_aa: CASRTLAGYNEQFF
v_call: TRBV13; j_call: TRBJ2-1; cdr3_aa: CASSYWNEQFF
v_call: TRBV28; j_call: TRBJ2-5; cdr3_aa: CASSPTRLAGGSETQYF
v_call: TRBV11-3; j_call: TRBJ1-6; cdr3_aa: CASSSGDSPLHF
v_call: TRBV9; j_call: TRBJ2-1; cdr3_aa: CASSPSGGGNEQFF